This T cell receptor beta chain was sequenced in a study of T cell changes during pregnancy in multiple sclerosis. The CDR3 loop spans 13 amino acids. Looked up from germline, CDR1 is SGHDT and CDR2 is YYEEEE. The V end lost 2 bases, the J end lost 7 bases, and 13 bases lay between the germline ends. Profiling relied on immunoSEQ multiplex PCR, and the TCRdb table lists in-frame clones only, not all of them. The sample has about 51,000 clones, almost 95% seen once. The sample consisted of CD4+ T cells from peripheral blood mononuclear cells, taken in the third trimester of pregnancy. The TCR originated in a female donor with multiple sclerosis, enrolled in a pregnancy study. The chain links TRBV5-6 to TRBJ2-7, with D possibly TRBD1 on 6 matching bases. CDR3 protein: CASSLNRVGEQYF. DNA of the CDR3: TGTGCCAGCAGCTTAAACAGGGTTGGAGAGCAGTACTTC.